These 3 T cell receptor beta chains came from one sample sequenced in a study of blood T cell repertoires in COVID-19. Method: immunoSEQ multiplex PCR; TCRdb's copy keeps in-frame clones and lacks some. The sample yields tens of thousands of clones, more than 75% seen once. Sequenced sample: peripheral blood. These receptors all come from a woman aged 70-85 years in a cohort sampled during active COVID-19.

The CDR3 reads CASSQGFAAFDPDTQYF. The CDR3 DNA follows: TGTGCCAGCAGCCAAGGATTTGCGGCTTTTGACCCAGATACGCAGTATTTT. The chain recombines TRBV4-2 with TRBJ2-3; D is unclear. Germline CDR1 reads LGHNA; CDR2 reads YNFKEQ. Trimming pared 1 base from V and 4 bases from J, leaving 18 bases between. The CDR3 spans 17 residues.

The chain combines TRBV3-1 (or the pseudogene TRBV3-2) with TRBJ2-1; tentatively, D is TRBD2 (5 bases). The CDR3 has 15 residues. V lost 4 bases and J lost 0, with 10 bases in between. Looked up from germline, CDR1 is LGHDT and CDR2 is YNNKEL (reference sequence). CDR3 coding DNA: TGTGCCAGCAGCCTAGCGCCAAGCTCCTACAATGAGCAGTTCTTC. It is translated as CASSLAPSSYNEQFF.

The chain couples TRBV5-1 to TRBJ2-7; the match to TRBD2 covers 7 bases. This CDR3 comprises 15 residues. The germline V gene encodes CDR1 SGHRS and CDR2 YFSETQ. V gave up 2 bases and J gave up 0 bases; unmatched junction bases: 5. CDR3 coding DNA: TGCGCCAGCAGCTTCGGGGGGATCTACTCCTACGAGCAGTACTTC. The encoded protein is CASSFGGIYSYEQYF.